This TCR beta chain was profiled in a study of patients and donors after allogeneic stem cell transplantation. TCRdb reanalysed the RT-PCR reads using MiXCR and keeps one entry per CDR3 protein. The top ten clones hold approximately 5.9% of a sample with roughly 960,000 distinct CDR3 sequences, about 20% of them seen once. This CDR3 has 16 amino acids. Germline CDR1 is SNHLY and CDR2 is FYNNEI. V lost 6 bases to trimming and J lost 9 bases; unmatched junction nucleotides: 11. Material for sequencing was blood, either unsorted or a sorted T cell fraction (not recorded which). This sequence was found in a human donor who was either an allogeneic HSCT recipient or a stem cell or donor lymphocyte infusion donor (not recorded which). It is not recorded whose cells these are; they may come from a transplant donor. The chain uses TRBV2 and TRBJ1-6, with TRBD1 identical over 10 bases. CDR3 sequence: CASSQRTGQGRSPLHF. The CDR3 DNA sequence: TGTGCCAGCAGCCAGAGGACGGGACAGGGGCGTTCACCCCTCCACTTT.